Listed here are 7 T cell receptor beta chains from one sample, sequenced in a study of blood T cell repertoires in COVID-19. Sequencing was performed with immunoSEQ multiplex PCR; in TCRdb, only in-frame clones are kept and a portion is missing. The table has 200,000 to 250,000 clones, about 86% seen once. The sample consisted of peripheral blood. The receptors stem from a man older than 75 with acute or convalescent COVID-19.

This clone was seen more than once but under ten times. The chain joins TRBV19 to TRBJ1-1, with TRBD1 identical over 9 bases. The CDR3 has 15 residues. Germline assignment: CDR1 LNHDA and CDR2 SQIVND (reference sequence). Trimming removed 6 bases from V and 6 bases from J; junction bases left unmatched: 11. CDR3 bases: TGTGCCAGTAGCTACAGGGGGCGCCCCCTCGCTGAAGCTTTCTTT. Translation gives CASSYRGRPLAEAFF.

The rearrangement links TRBV4-1 to TRBJ2-7; 12 bases map to TRBD1. There are 14 residues in the CDR3. Germline loops: CDR1 MGHRA, CDR2 YSYEKL. V gave up 3 bases and J gave up 7 bases; unmatched junction bases: 4. This chain's CDR3 is CASSHRDRGREQYF. Written as DNA, the CDR3 is TGCGCCAGCAGCCACCGGGACAGGGGGCGAGAGCAGTACTTC.

V is TRBV12-2 and J is TRBJ1-1; the listed D gene, TRBD1, was not tested against the DNA. TRBV12-2 is a pseudogene. The CDR3 runs to 16 residues. CDR3 region: CASRLANRGPNTEAFF. The CDR3 region has the DNA TGTGCAAGTCGCTTAGCAAACAGGGGGCCAAACACTGAAGCTTTCTTT.

The chain recombines TRBV5-1 with TRBJ1-1, with 10 bases aligning to TRBD1. CDR3 length: 14 residues. Looked up from germline, CDR1 is SGHRS and CDR2 is YFSETQ. The V and J ends lost 4 bases and 3 bases, in that order; junction bases with no gene match: 3. The CDR3 region is CASSPGQGYTEAFF. The CDR3 DNA sequence: TGCGCCAGCAGCCCGGGACAGGGGTACACTGAAGCTTTCTTT.

V is TRBV4-1 and J is TRBJ1-5; possible D gene TRBD1, 5 bases. The V gene lost 2 bases and the J gene lost 5 bases, with 13 bases spanning the gap. The CDR3 is made up of 15 amino acids. Germline assignment: CDR1 MGHRA and CDR2 YSYEKL. CDR3 DNA sequence: TGCGCCAGCAGCCAAATTGTGGGGCAGCATCAGCCCCAGCATTTT. Its translation is CASSQIVGQHQPQHF.

The chain recombines TRBV28 with TRBJ1-1; TRBD1 matches 7 bases. The V gene's germline CDR1 is MDHEN and CDR2 SYDVKM. The CDR3 length is 18 residues. J lost 1 base, V lost 6 bases, and 17 bases had no gene match. The CDR3 DNA sequence: TGTGCCAGCAGGCTACCGGCCGCCTCGGGACAGAAGAACACTGAAGCTTTCTTT. This translates into CASRLPAASGQKNTEAFF.

CDR3 bases: TGTGCCAGCAGTCCCTCATACAGGGAAAATGGCTACACCTTC. Its protein product is CASSPSYRENGYTF. The chain has TRBV27 and TRBJ1-2, with a tentative D call TRBD1 (6 bases). Germline V gives CDR1 MNHEY, CDR2 SMNVEV (reference sequence). This CDR3 region has 14 residues. Trimming pared 5 bases from V and 6 bases from J, leaving 16 bases between.